The sequence of this T cell receptor (beta chain) was determined in a study of blood T cell repertoires in COVID-19. Whole-study context: Sample material is recorded as cDNA or gDNA derived from T cells, B-cell-depleted T cells, or PBMCs.

The CDR3 runs 14 residues. V lost 8 bases to trimming and J lost 2 bases; unmatched junction nucleotides: 6. Germline CDR1 reads MNHNY; CDR2 reads SVGAGI (reference sequence). Participants' own reports of clinical history determined their cohort assignment. What the recovered Cohort 3 donors had was two negative PCRs, clearance, or symptom resolution. Per the authors' pipeline: Amplifying reference gene primers gave estimates of nucleated cell counts. Here immunoSEQ multiplex PCR was the method, and the copy in TCRdb shows in-frame clones only, minus some. V and J calls and clone size follow that table, whereas D and trimming were derived from the DNA. This sample yields some 170,000 clones, of which 84% are seen a single time; around 15% belongs to the top ten.

The clonotype comes from a man aged 45-65 years who had recovered from COVID-19. The specimen sequenced was PBMCs or T cells enriched from blood (not recorded which). This sequence joins TRBV6-6 and TRBJ1-5; 7 positions match TRBD1. CDR3 in DNA: TGTGCCAGCGCTCATGACAGGGGCAATCAGCCCCAGCATTTT. It encodes CASAHDRGNQPQHF.